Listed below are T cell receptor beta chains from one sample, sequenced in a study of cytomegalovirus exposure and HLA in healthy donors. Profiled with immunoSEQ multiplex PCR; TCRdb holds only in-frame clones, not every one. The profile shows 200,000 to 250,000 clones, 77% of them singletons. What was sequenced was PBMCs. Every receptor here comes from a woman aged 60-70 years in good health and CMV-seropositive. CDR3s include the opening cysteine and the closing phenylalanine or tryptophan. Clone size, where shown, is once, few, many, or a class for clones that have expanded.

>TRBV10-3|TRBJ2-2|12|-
CAITGGTGELFF
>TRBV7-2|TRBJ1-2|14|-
CASSRMRGNYGYTF
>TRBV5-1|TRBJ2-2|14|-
CASSLIAGTGELFF
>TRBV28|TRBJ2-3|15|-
CASRLGQGFSDTQYF
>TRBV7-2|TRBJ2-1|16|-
CASSLGTSGRLNEQFF
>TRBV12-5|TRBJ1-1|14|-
CASGLDSWNTEAFF
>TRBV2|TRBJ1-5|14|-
CASSEGDRSLPQHF
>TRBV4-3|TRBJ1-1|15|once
CASSQLTRGYTEAFF
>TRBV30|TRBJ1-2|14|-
CAWSVNGLGYGYTF
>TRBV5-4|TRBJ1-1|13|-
CASSLDRATEAFF
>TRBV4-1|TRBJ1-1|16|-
CASSQDGYRVGTEAFF
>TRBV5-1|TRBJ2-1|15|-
CASSLGQGGSGEQFF
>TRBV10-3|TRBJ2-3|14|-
CAIMEGMLADTQYF
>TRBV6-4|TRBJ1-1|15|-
CASKPQGQLHTEAFF
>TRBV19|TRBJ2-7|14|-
CASSIAAGRYEQYF
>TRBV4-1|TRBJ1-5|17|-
CASSKARTGTGNQPQHF
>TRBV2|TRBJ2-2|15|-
CASSEDYPSGGELFF
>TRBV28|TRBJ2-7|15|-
CASSLRPGSFYEQYF
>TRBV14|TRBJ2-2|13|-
CASSGQATGELFF
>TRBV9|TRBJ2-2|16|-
CASSPQDRANTGELFF
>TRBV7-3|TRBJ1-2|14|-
CASSQRQGQYGYTF
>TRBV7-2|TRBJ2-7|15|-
CASSLALLATYEQYF
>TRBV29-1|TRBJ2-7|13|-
CSVLPGTGSEQYF
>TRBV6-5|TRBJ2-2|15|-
CASSYGRGNTGELFF
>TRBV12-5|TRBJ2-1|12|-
CASGKTGNEQFF
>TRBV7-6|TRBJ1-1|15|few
CASSLGQGMNTEAFF
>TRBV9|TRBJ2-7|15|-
CASSVTGTPYYEQYF
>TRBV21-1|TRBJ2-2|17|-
CASTTRWGGADTGELFF
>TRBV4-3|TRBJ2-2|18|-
CASSQESSGGFFPGELFF